A single sample gave rise to the 14 T cell receptor beta chains below, sequenced in a study of early T cells in non-severe SARS-CoV-2 infection. TCRdb re-derived calls from the 5' RACE reads in MiXCR, one entry per CDR3 protein. The table shows 45,000 to 55,000 distinct CDR3 sequences, with around 7.7% occurring only once. Sequences were obtained from whole blood. The receptors here all came from an adult who was a healthcare worker with PCR-confirmed SARS-CoV-2 infection or an uninfected control (not recorded which).

Concerning this clonotype itself: At one end, the junction sequence differs from germline, possibly due to a read error. The chain has TRBV10-3 and TRBJ2-3, with D unclear. The CDR3 loop spans 13 amino acids. In germline, CDR1 is ENHRY, CDR2 SYGVKD. The CDR3 spells CVISEQVPDTQYF. CDR3 in DNA: TGTGTCATCAGTGAGCAGGTCCCAGATACGCAGTATTTT.

This clonotype has more than one count but fewer than ten. The chain couples TRBV28 to TRBJ2-1; no clear D gene. The CDR3 totals 13 residues. Germline V CDR1 and CDR2: MDHEN, SYDVKM. Deletions cut 5 bases from V and 8 bases from J, with 13 bases between. CDR3 protein: CASSVFKTHEQFF. In DNA, the CDR3 is TGTGCCAGCAGTGTTTTCAAGACGCATGAGCAGTTCTTC.

This clonotype has only a few counts. The chain joins TRBV4-3 to TRBJ1-2; D remains ambiguous. Germline V lookup: CDR1 LGHNA, CDR2 YSLEER. The CDR3 runs to 15 residues. Between the trimmed V and J ends, which lost 0 bases and 0 bases, there was a span of 8 bases. DNA for the CDR3: TGCGCCAGCAGCCAAGATTCGACTGCTAACTATGGCTACACCTTC. Translated: CASSQDSTANYGYTF.

This clonotype was counted many times. The rearrangement uses TRBV7-2 and TRBJ2-3; D is ambiguous. This CDR3 is built from 11 residues. The V and J ends lost 2 bases and 4 bases respectively, with 1 base between them. CDR1 is SGHTA and CDR2 is FQGNSA in the germline V gene. The CDR3 loop is CASSLPDTQYF. CDR3 sequence (DNA): TGTGCCAGCAGCTTACCAGATACGCAGTATTTT.

This clonotype was observed many times. V gene TRBV7-9 combines with J gene TRBJ1-2; D is perhaps TRBD1 (6 bases). V gave up 3 bases and J gave up 6 bases, with 11 bases separating them. This CDR3 contains 13 residues. CDR1 and CDR2 (germline): SEHNR, FQNEAQ (reference sequence). This CDR3 is CASSLYRENGYTF. The CDR3 DNA follows: TGTGCCAGCAGCTTGTACAGGGAAAATGGCTACACCTTC.

This clonotype was detected ten times or more. The V call is TRBV29-1, the J call TRBJ2-3; TRBD1 agrees at 7 bases. Germline values: CDR1 SQVTM, CDR2 ANQGSEA. V trimming: 3 bases; J trimming: 2 bases; junction bases outside the gene matches: 8. The CDR3 contains 15 residues. The CDR3 sequence: CSVEQGEGPTDTQYF. The DNA of the CDR3 is TGCAGCGTTGAGCAGGGGGAAGGACCCACAGATACGCAGTATTTT.

The J gene is TRBJ2-2, the V gene TRBV4-3, with D hard to call. The CDR3 totals 15 residues. Trimming pared 0 bases from V and 3 bases from J, leaving 8 bases between. Germline CDR1 is LGHNA and CDR2 is YSLEER. The CDR3 sequence is CASSQESSYTGELFF. As DNA, the CDR3 is TGCGCCAGCAGCCAAGAGTCATCTTACACCGGGGAGCTGTTTTTT.

V gene TRBV10-3 combines with J gene TRBJ1-6; 8 bases align to TRBD1. Trimming at V came to 8 bases and at J to 0 bases, leaving 3 bases not matched to a gene. The CDR3 is 15 amino acids. Germline V lookup: CDR1 ENHRY, CDR2 SYGVKD. CDR3 region: CAIGQGSSYNSPLHF. The DNA of the CDR3 is TGTGCCATCGGACAGGGAAGCTCCTATAATTCACCCCTCCACTTT.

There are many counts of this clonotype. V and J are TRBV29-1 and TRBJ1-1, with D perhaps matching TRBD1 (5 bases). In germline, CDR1 is SQVTM, CDR2 ANQGSEA. V lost 7 bases to trimming and J lost 0 bases, with 12 bases between them. The CDR3 is 13 amino acids. The DNA for the CDR3 is TGCAGCGCCGGGACGGCGATGAACACTGAAGCTTTCTTT. The encoded protein is CSAGTAMNTEAFF.

V and J are TRBV2 and TRBJ1-6; D perhaps matches TRBD1 (5 bases). The CDR3 has 14 residues. V was shortened by 1 base and J by 12 bases, with 13 bases between the two germline ends. CDR1 is SNHLY and CDR2 is FYNNEI in the germline V gene. Written as DNA, the CDR3 is TGTGCCAGCAGTGAAGAGGTGGGGGGTGGACCCCTCCACTTT. Translation gives CASSEEVGGGPLHF.

J is TRBJ2-1 and V is TRBV6-1, with TRBD1 as a possible D gene (5 bases). This CDR3 is built from 17 residues. V lost 3 bases and J 0 bases, leaving 15 bases between the germline ends. The V gene's germline CDR1 is MNHNS and CDR2 SASEGT. The CDR3 coding sequence is TGTGCCAGCAGTGAGCCTTCCGACAGACGCTCCTACAATGAGCAGTTCTTC. It codes for CASSEPSDRRSYNEQFF.

This clonotype has more than one count but fewer than ten. The CDR3: CASRGRLRDSPLHF. CDR3 sequence (DNA): TGTGCCAGCAGGGGAAGGCTTCGAGATTCACCCCTCCACTTT. The rearrangement links TRBV11-2 to TRBJ1-6; D is unclear. This CDR3 is built from 14 residues. Trimming stripped 6 bases from V and 8 bases from J, with 14 bases between. Germline-derived CDR1 and CDR2 are SGHAT and FQNNGV.

This clonotype was detected many times. The chain carries TRBV12-3 or TRBV12-4 and TRBJ2-3; the D gene is possibly TRBD1 (7 bases). The V gene lost 4 bases and the J gene lost 1 base, with 12 bases spanning the gap. The CDR3 runs 15 residues. The CDR3 protein is CASSSQGGRTDTQYF. Here the CDR3 DNA reads TGTGCCAGCAGTTCCCAGGGGGGACGCACAGATACGCAGTATTTT.

This clonotype was recorded at least ten times. The chain recombines TRBV27 with TRBJ1-2, with a possible D match to TRBD1 (5 bases). This CDR3 is 14 amino acids long. Germline V gives CDR1 MNHEY, CDR2 SMNVEV (reference sequence). V was pared by 2 bases and J by 4 bases, with 11 bases between. The CDR3 coding sequence is TGTGCCAGCAGTTTAAAGGCGGGGGGCTATGGCTACACCTTC. This sequence encodes CASSLKAGGYGYTF.